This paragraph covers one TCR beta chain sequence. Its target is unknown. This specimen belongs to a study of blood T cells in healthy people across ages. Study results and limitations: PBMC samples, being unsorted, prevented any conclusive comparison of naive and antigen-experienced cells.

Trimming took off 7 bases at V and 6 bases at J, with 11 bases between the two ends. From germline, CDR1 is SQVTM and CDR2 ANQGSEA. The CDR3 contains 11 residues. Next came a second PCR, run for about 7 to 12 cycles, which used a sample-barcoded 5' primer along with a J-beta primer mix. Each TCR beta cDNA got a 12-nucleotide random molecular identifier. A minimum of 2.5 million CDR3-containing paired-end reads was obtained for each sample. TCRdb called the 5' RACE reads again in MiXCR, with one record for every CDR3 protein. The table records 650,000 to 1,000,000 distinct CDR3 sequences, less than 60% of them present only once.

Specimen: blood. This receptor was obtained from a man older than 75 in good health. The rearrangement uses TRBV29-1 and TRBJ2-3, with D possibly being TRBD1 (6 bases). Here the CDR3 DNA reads TGCAGCGCAACAGGGAAGGATACGCAGTATTTT. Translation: CSATGKDTQYF.